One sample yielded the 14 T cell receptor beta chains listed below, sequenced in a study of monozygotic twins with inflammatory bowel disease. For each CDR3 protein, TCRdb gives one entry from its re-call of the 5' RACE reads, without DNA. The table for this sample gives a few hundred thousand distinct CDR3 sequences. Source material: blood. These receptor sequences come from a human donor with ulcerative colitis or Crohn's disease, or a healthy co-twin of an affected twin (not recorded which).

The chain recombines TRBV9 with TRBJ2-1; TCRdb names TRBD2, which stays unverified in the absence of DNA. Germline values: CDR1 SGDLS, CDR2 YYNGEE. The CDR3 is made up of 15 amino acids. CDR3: CASTKSGEDSNEQFF. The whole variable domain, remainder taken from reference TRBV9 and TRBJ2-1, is DSGVTQTPKHLITATGQRVTLRCSPRSGDLSVYWYQQSLDQGLQFLIQYYNGEERAKGNILERFSAQQFPDLHSELNLSSLELGDSALYFCASTKSGEDSNEQFFGPGTRLTVL.

The CDR3 loop is CAWSVGQGKYEQYF. The chain recombines TRBV30 with TRBJ2-7; the D gene TCRdb calls, TRBD1, cannot be checked with no DNA. The CDR3 length is 14 residues. Germline assignment: CDR1 GTSNPN and CDR2 SVGIG (reference sequence).

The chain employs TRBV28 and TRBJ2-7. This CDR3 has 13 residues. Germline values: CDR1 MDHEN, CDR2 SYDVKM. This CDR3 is CASIGAGRYEQYF.

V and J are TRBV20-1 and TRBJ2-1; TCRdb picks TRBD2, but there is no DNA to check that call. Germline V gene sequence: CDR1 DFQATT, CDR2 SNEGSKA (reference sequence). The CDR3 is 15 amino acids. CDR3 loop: CSNRPSGMSTGEQFF.

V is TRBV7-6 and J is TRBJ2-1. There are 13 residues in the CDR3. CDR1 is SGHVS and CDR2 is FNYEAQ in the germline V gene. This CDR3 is CASSLGVVNEQFF.

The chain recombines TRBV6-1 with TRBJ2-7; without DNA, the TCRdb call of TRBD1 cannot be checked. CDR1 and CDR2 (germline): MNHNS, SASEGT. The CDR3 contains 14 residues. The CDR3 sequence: CASMGQQGSYEQYF.

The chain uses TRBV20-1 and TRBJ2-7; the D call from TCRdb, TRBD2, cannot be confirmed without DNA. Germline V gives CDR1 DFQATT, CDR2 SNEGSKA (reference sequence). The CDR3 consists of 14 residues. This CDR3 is CSALTSGKSYEQYF.

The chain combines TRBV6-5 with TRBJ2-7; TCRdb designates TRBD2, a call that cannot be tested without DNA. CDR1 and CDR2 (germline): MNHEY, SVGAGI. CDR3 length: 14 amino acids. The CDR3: CASSYLAGAYEQYF.

The CDR3 protein is CASSRTTGHYEAFF. This chain links TRBV16 with TRBJ1-1; TCRdb's D call of TRBD1 is untestable without DNA. The germline CDR1 and CDR2 sequences are KGHSY and FQNENV. The CDR3 sequence is 14 residues long. Full variable domain (missing parts from reference TRBV16 and TRBJ1-1): GEEVAQTPKHLVRGEGQKAKLYCAPIKGHSYVFWYQQVLKNEFKFLISFQNENVFDETGMPKERFSAKCLPNSPCSLEIQATKLEDSAVYFCASSRTTGHYEAFFGQGTRLTVV.

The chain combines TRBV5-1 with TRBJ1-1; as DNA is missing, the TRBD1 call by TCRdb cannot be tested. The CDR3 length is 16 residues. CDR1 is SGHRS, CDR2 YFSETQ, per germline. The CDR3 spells CASSLFRVRGNTEAFF.

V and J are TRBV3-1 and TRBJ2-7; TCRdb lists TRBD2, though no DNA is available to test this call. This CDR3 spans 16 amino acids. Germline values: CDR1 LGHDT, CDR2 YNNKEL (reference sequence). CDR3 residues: CASSRSLTSGTYEQYF.

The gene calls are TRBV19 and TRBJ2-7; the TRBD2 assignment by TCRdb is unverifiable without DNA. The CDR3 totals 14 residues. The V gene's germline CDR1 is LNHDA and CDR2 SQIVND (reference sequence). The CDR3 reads CASRGLAGNYEQYF.

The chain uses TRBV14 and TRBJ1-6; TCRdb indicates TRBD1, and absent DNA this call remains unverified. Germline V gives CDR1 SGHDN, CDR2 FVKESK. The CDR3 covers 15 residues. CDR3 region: CASSRTGVWNSPLHF.

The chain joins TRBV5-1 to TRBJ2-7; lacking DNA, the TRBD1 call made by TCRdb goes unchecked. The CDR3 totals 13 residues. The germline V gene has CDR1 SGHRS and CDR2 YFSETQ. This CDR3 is CASSSTPPYEQYF.